Below are 10 T cell receptor beta chains sequenced from a single sample in a study of radiotherapy plus CTLA-4 blockade in lung cancer. Data came from immunoSEQ multiplex PCR; TCRdb stores just in-frame clones and leaves some out. This table has 60,000 to 85,000 clones, around 87% appearing once. The sample consisted of peripheral blood, taken from a patient treated with radiotherapy plus ipilimumab. The receptors stem from a human donor with non-small cell lung cancer who had stable disease on radiotherapy plus ipilimumab.

Turning to this clone: This specimen includes other DNA sequences encoding the same CDR3. The chain uses TRBV28 and TRBJ1-1; 8 bases line up with TRBD1. V trimming: 8 bases; J trimming: 3 bases; junction bases outside the gene matches: 14. Germline values: CDR1 MDHEN, CDR2 SYDVKM. The CDR3 sequence is 16 residues long. The CDR3 bases are TGTGCCAGCGGACTCGGGACAGGAGGGAGGGACACTGAAGCTTTCTTT. Protein sequence: CASGLGTGGRDTEAFF.

As DNA, the CDR3 is TGCGCCAGCAGCTTGGATCCGGCGCGGGGGCAAGAGACCCAGTACTTC. This encodes CASSLDPARGQETQYF. This chain connects TRBV5-1 to TRBJ2-5, with 7 bases that match TRBD2. Germline V gene sequence: CDR1 SGHRS, CDR2 YFSETQ. This CDR3 is 16 amino acids long. V lost 0 bases to trimming and J lost 2 bases; unmatched junction nucleotides: 7.

The V and J genes are TRBV6-6 and TRBJ1-3; D perhaps matches TRBD1 (6 bases). V lost 2 bases and J 0 bases, leaving 8 bases between the germline ends. This CDR3 is built from 15 residues. Germline V gives CDR1 MNHNY, CDR2 SVGAGI (reference sequence). CDR3 protein: CASSYGGPSGNTIYF. The CDR3 DNA reads TGTGCCAGCAGTTACGGGGGGCCCTCTGGAAACACCATATATTTT.

The V and J genes are TRBV7-2 and TRBJ2-1; D is perhaps TRBD1 (5 bases). The V gene's germline CDR1 is SGHTA and CDR2 FQGNSA. CDR3 length equals 15 residues. V was shortened by 2 bases and J by 6 bases, with 14 bases between the two germline ends. The CDR3 reads CASSLKGAGINEQFF. In DNA, the CDR3 is TGTGCCAGCAGCTTAAAAGGGGCAGGGATCAATGAGCAGTTCTTC. The full variable domain, with the rest looked up from reference TRBV7-2 and TRBJ2-1, is GAGVSQSPSNKVTEKGKDVELRCDPISGHTALYWYRQSLGQGLEFLIYFQGNSAPDKSGLPSDRFSAERTGGSVSTLTIQRTQQEDSAVYLCASSLKGAGINEQFFGPGTRLTVL.

The genes are TRBV2 and TRBJ1-5, with 8 positions matching TRBD1. This CDR3 contains 15 residues. Per germline, CDR1 SNHLY and CDR2 FYNNEI. V lost 5 bases to trimming and J lost 0 bases; unmatched junction nucleotides: 3. The CDR3 loop reads CASSSRGRSNQPQHF. The CDR3 coding sequence is TGTGCCAGCAGTAGCAGGGGGCGTAGCAATCAGCCCCAGCATTTT.

The rearrangement joins TRBV7-2 to TRBJ2-1; TRBD1 agrees at 9 bases. The CDR3 spans 15 residues. Germline V gene data show CDR1 as SGHTA and CDR2 as FQGNSA. The junction had 7 bases not matched to a gene; V was cut back by 2 bases and J by 8 bases. CDR3 sequence: CASSLTGTGFDEQFF. Here the CDR3 DNA reads TGTGCCAGCAGCTTAACCGGGACAGGGTTCGATGAGCAGTTCTTC.

J is TRBJ1-5 and V is TRBV28, with TRBD1 matching 8 bases. This CDR3 has 17 amino acids. Germline assignment: CDR1 MDHEN and CDR2 SYDVKM. The V gene end was trimmed by 6 bases and the J gene end by 5 bases; junction bases not matched to a gene: 15. DNA for the CDR3: TGTGCCAGCAGATCCTGGGTAGGACAGGGAGTGGATCAGCCCCAGCATTTT. This encodes CASRSWVGQGVDQPQHF.

The chain uses TRBV29-1 and TRBJ2-2; 10 bases line up with TRBD1. This CDR3 is 16 amino acids long. V lost 4 bases, J lost 1 base, and 6 bases stayed unmatched. Looked up from germline, CDR1 is SQVTM and CDR2 is ANQGSEA. This CDR3 is CSVVRQGARNTGELFF. The CDR3 bases are TGCAGCGTTGTAAGACAGGGGGCTAGGAACACCGGGGAGCTGTTTTTT.

The chain recombines TRBV4-1 with TRBJ1-4; no clear D gene. The CDR3 consists of 12 residues. V lost 1 base to trimming and J lost 6 bases, with 3 bases between them. CDR1 MGHRA and CDR2 YSYEKL come from the germline V gene. The CDR3, as DNA: TGCGCCAGCAGCCAAGGAGATGAAAAACTGTTTTTT. Translating it yields CASSQGDEKLFF.

The CDR3 nucleotides read TGTGCCAGCAGCGCCTACCTGGGGACTGGAAACACCATATATTTT. This sequence encodes CASSAYLGTGNTIYF. The chain employs TRBV9 and TRBJ1-3, with D uncertain. The V gene's germline CDR1 is SGDLS and CDR2 YYNGEE. This CDR3 contains 15 residues. Deletions cut 3 bases from V and 2 bases from J, with 12 bases between.